This T cell receptor beta chain stems from a study of OX40 agonist ivuxolimab in advanced cancers. For the study at large: Patients got intravenous ivuxolimab at 0.01 to 10 mg/kg every 2 weeks. Those enrolled were roughly 85% male, with a mean age of 60 years and ages from about 20 to 80.

This clone was seen a single time. Its antigen is unidentified. The repertoire was sequenced with immunoSEQ multiplex PCR; TCRdb's copy has only in-frame clones and lacks some. The repertoire includes about 59,000 clones, around 87% of them detected once, and 0.37% sits in the top ten. Regarding the study as a whole: Patients who responded partially at 0.1-3.0 mg/kg showed clonal expansion ranking among the lowest.

Germline V CDR1 and CDR2: SNHLY, FYNNEI. Between the trimmed V and J ends, which lost 6 bases and 4 bases, there was a span of 4 bases. The CDR3 length is 11 residues. Peripheral blood came from all dose cohorts at three timepoints. The sample here was CD4+ or CD8+ T cells sorted from blood, taken in a trial of the OX40 agonist ivuxolimab. The clonotype originates from an adult with an advanced solid tumor such as melanoma, head and neck, liver or kidney cancer. The gene calls are TRBV2 and TRBJ2-1; D is ambiguous. CDR3 in amino acids: CASSEYNEQFF. Here the CDR3 DNA reads TGTGCCAGCAGCGAGTACAATGAGCAGTTCTTC. Using reference TRBV2 and TRBJ2-1 for the parts outside the CDR3, the full variable domain is EPEVTQTPSHQVTQMGQEVILRCVPISNHLYFYWYRQILGQKVEFLVSFYNNEISEKSEIFDDQFSVERPDGSNFTLKIRSTKLEDSAMYFCASSEYNEQFFGPGTRLTVL.